These T cell receptor beta chains were read from a single sample in a study of tumor-infiltrating lymphocytes in primary liver carcinoma. Each CDR3 protein is one row after TCRdb ran MiXCR on the multiplex PCR reads. The sample lists about 100,000 distinct CDR3 sequences; 69% were seen once. Input material: liver tumor tissue from sampling region 5. The source of these receptors is a woman in her sixties with primary liver carcinoma and hepatitis B virus infection. Each CDR3 is given without its conserved first and last residue.

cdr3_length: 12
j_call: TRBJ2-2
v_call: TRBV29-1
cdr3_aa: SASTSLNTGELF

cdr3_length: 14
j_call: TRBJ2-5
v_call: TRBV6-1
cdr3_aa: ASSERRTSGTSVIL

cdr3_length: 14
j_call: TRBJ2-1
v_call: TRBV5-4
cdr3_aa: VSSPRTGGDYNEQF

cdr3_length: 14
j_call: TRBJ2-1
v_call: TRBV19
cdr3_aa: ASSQTSGRSYNEQF

cdr3_length: 14
j_call: TRBJ2-5
v_call: TRBV12-3/TRBV12-4
cdr3_aa: ASSLARGAGGETQY

cdr3_length: 9
j_call: TRBJ2-5
v_call: TRBV29-1
cdr3_aa: SVGVVEPGY

cdr3_length: 10
j_call: TRBJ2-1
v_call: TRBV29-1
cdr3_aa: CAMTSGHEQF

cdr3_length: 13
j_call: TRBJ2-1
v_call: TRBV7-8
cdr3_aa: ASSSRLVSVNEQF

cdr3_length: 12
j_call: TRBJ2-7
v_call: TRBV6-1
cdr3_aa: ASSVTGTGYERY

cdr3_length: 9
j_call: TRBJ1-2
v_call: TRBV29-1
cdr3_aa: SVVQDYGYT

cdr3_length: 14
j_call: TRBJ2-1
v_call: TRBV11-2
cdr3_aa: ASSYGTIGGYNEQL